Given below is one T cell receptor (beta chain) in context. Its specificity is not known. The sample comes from a study of identical twins. Whole-study results and caveats: For zero-insertion analyses, partial confounding could come from invariant MAIT and iNKT cells. Excess twin sharing in beta out-of-frame sequences was weaker. Reduced insertions were recorded for abundant cord blood beta clonotypes, with no such pattern in memory repertoires.

It was template switching that added a universal primer site, and there were unique molecular identifiers on the cDNA. TCRdb re-called the 5' RACE reads through MiXCR, storing one row per CDR3 protein. Here the sample spans roughly 720,000 distinct CDR3 sequences, approximately 18% being singletons. This sample also belongs to another study, concerning T cells expressing NK-cell markers.

The sequence derives from a woman aged 18-29 years in good health. Sample: PBMCs.

The CDR3 bases are TGTGCCAGCAGTGAAGCGTCGGACATTGAAGCTTTCTTT. Translated: CASSEASDIEAFF. The gene calls are TRBV2 and TRBJ1-1; D is perhaps TRBD1 (5 bases). CDR3 length: 13 residues. Trimming pared 0 bases from V and 7 bases from J, leaving 9 bases between. The germline V gene has CDR1 SNHLY and CDR2 FYNNEI.